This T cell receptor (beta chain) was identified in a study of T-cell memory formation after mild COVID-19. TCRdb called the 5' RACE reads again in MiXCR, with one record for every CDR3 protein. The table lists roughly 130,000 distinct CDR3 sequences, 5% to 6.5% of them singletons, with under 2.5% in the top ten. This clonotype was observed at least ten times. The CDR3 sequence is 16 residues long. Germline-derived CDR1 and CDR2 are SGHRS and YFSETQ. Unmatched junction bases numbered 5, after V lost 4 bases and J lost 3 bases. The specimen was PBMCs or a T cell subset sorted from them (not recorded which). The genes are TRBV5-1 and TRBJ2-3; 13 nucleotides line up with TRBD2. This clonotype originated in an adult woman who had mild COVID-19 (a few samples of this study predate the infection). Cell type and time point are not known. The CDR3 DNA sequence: TGCGCCAGCAGCCGAGGACTAGCGGGGGAGACAGATACGCAGTATTTT. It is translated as CASSRGLAGETDTQYF.